This TCR beta chain was found in a study of CD8+CD57+ T cells in acquired aplastic anemia. The study, taken as a whole, reports: Overlapping CD8+ CDR3 repertoires of patients and controls contained 25 to 35 shared sequences.

Sequencing was done on patients that had shown CD8+CD57+ cell expansion by flow cytometry. The CDR3 extends over 15 amino acids. CDR1 is MNHNS and CDR2 is SASEGT in the germline V gene. Trimming took 5 bases from V and 8 from J, leaving 19 bases between them. On this clonotype: What it binds is not known.

Profiling of TCR beta VDJ combinations and CDR3 sequences used genomic DNA as template. One entry per CDR3 protein results from TCRdb running MiXCR on the reads. The table has approximately 470,000 distinct CDR3 sequences, around 30% seen once; the top ten hold nearly 0.85%. This chain uses TRBV6-1 with TRBJ2-4, with a possible D match to TRBD2 (6 bases). Sequencing was done on a sample of sorted CD4+, CD8+, or CD8+CD57+ T cells (not recorded which) from PBMCs. The clonotype was recovered from a human donor with aplastic anemia. This CDR3 is CASSPRLGTGDIQYF. The CDR3 region has the DNA TGTGCCAGCAGTCCTCGACTGGGCACGGGGGACATTCAGTACTTC.